This TCR beta chain appears in the sequencing data of a study of shared clonotypes between healthy human individuals. Whole-study findings and limits: Among donors, the sharing of clonotypes was expected to be influenced by sequencing depth.

Generated by immunoSEQ multiplex PCR, the TCRdb table keeps only in-frame clones and is missing some. The sample includes 600,000 to 750,000 clones, about two thirds of them seen just once. Notes on this clone: Its antigen is currently unknown.

The sequence came from a woman aged 30 to 39 in good health. The sequenced material came from memory CD4+ T cells sorted from blood. Subset specified: CD45RA-negative fraction.

In DNA, the CDR3 is TGCGCCAGCAGTGATACGGGACAGGGCTCGGGTCAGCCCCAGCATTTT. As protein: CASSDTGQGSGQPQHF. V gene TRBV10-2 combines with J gene TRBJ1-5, with TRBD1 matching over 9 bases. This CDR3 comprises 16 residues. Germline lookup yields CDR1 WSHSY and CDR2 SAAADI. V was clipped by 3 bases and J by 6 bases; unmatched bases: 9.